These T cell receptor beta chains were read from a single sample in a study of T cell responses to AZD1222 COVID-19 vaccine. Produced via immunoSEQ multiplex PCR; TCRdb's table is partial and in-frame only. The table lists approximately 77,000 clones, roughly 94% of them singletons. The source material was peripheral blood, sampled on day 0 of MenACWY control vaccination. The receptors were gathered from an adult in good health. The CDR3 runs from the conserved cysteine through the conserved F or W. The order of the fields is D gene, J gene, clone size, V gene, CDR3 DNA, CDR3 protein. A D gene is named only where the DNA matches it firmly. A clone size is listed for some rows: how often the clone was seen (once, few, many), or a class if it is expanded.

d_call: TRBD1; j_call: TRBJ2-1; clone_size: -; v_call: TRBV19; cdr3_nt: TGTGCCAGTACCAGGGACAGGGACCCATACAATGAGCAGTTCTTC; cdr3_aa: CASTRDRDPYNEQFF
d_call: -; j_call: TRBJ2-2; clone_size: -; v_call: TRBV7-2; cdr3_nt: TGTGCCAGCAGCTTAGACGGCTCGGGCACAGGCACCGGGGAGCTGTTTTTT; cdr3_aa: CASSLDGSGTGTGELFF
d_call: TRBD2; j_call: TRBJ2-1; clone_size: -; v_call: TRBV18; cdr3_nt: TGTGCCAGCTCACCACGAGGGACTAGCGGTCCTAGTGCGAATGAGCAGTTCTTC; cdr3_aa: CASSPRGTSGPSANEQFF
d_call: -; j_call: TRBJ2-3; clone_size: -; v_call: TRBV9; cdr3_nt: TGTGCCAGCAGCGTAGTTTGGAACACAGATACGCAGTATTTT; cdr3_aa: CASSVVWNTDTQYF
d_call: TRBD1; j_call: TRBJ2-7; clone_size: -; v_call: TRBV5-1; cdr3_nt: TGCGCCAGCAGCCCGGGACAGGGAGGCTCTGAGCAGTACTTC; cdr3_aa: CASSPGQGGSEQYF
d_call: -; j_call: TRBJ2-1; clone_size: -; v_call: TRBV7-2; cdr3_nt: TGTGCCAGCAGCCCAGATGGGGGGCGAACCTACAATGAGCAGTTCTTC; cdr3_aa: CASSPDGGRTYNEQFF
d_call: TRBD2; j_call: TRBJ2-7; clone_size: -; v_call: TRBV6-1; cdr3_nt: TGTGCCAGCAGTGAGAGGGGACTAGGGCTCGAGCAGTACTTC; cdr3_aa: CASSERGLGLEQYF
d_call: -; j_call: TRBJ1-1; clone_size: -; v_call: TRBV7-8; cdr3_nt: TGTGCCAGCAGCTTCGGGACATCGAACACTGAAGCTTTCTTT; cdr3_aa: CASSFGTSNTEAFF
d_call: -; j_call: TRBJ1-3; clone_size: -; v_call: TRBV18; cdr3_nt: TGTGCCAGCTCGCCCGCCACAGGCTCTGGAAACACCATATATTTT; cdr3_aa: CASSPATGSGNTIYF
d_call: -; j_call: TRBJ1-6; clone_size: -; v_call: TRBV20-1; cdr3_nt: TGCAGTGCGGGGGATTATTCACCCCTCCACTTT; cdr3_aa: CSAGDYSPLHF
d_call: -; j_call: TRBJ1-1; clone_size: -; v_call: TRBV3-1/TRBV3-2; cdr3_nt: TGTGCCAGCAGCCAAGACCGGGAGATGAACACTGAAGCTTTCTTT; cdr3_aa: CASSQDREMNTEAFF
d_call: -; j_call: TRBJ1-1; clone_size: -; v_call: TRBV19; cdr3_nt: TGTGCCAGTAGTCGAAGGGCGAACACTGAAGCTTTCTTT; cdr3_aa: CASSRRANTEAFF
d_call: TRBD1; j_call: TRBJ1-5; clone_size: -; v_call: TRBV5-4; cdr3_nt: TGTGCCAGCAGTCCGGACAGGGGGCGTAGAAGCAATCAGCCCCAGCATTTT; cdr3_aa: CASSPDRGRRSNQPQHF
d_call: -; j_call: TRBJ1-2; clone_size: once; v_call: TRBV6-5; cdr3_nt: TGTGCCAGCAGTCAGGGTTTGGCCTATGGCTACACCTTC; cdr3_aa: CASSQGLAYGYTF